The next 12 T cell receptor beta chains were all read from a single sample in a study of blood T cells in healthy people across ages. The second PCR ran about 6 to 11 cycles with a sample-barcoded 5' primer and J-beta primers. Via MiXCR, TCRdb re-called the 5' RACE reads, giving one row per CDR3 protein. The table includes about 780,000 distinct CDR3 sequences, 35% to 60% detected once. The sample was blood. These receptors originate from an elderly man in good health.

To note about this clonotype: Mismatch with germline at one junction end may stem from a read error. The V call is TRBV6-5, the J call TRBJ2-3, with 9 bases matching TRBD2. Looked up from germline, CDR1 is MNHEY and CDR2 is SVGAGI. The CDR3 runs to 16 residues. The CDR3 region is CAGSLRGAGGSDTQYF. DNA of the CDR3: TGTGCCGGCAGCCTACGGGGAGCGGGAGGTTCAGATACGCAGTATTTT.

CDR3 region: CAISLQGPGYGYTF. CDR3 sequence (DNA): TGTGCCATCAGTTTACAGGGGCCGGGGTATGGCTACACCTTC. The chain uses TRBV10-3 and TRBJ1-2; 7 nucleotides match TRBD1. The CDR3 is 14 amino acids. CDR1 is ENHRY, CDR2 SYGVKD, per germline. The ends lost 5 bases at V and 5 bases at J; junction bases unmatched: 8.

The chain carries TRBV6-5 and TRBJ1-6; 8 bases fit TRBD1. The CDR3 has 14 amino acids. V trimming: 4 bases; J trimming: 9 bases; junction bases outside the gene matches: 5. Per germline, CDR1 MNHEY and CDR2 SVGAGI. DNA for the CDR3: TGTGCCAGCAGTTCTGACAGGGGCCTTTCACCCCTCCACTTT. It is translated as CASSSDRGLSPLHF.

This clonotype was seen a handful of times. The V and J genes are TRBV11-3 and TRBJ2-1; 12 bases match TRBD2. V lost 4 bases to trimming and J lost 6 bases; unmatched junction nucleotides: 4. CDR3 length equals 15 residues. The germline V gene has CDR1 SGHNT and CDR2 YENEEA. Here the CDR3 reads CASSSRTSGINEQFF. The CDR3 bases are TGTGCCAGCAGCTCCCGGACTAGCGGGATCAATGAGCAGTTCTTC.

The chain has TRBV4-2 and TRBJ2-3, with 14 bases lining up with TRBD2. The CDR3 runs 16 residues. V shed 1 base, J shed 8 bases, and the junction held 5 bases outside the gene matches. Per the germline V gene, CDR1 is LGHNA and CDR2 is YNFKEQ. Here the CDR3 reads CASSQGLAGGLGTQYF. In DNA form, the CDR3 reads TGTGCCAGCAGCCAAGGACTAGCGGGAGGGCTGGGTACGCAGTATTTT.

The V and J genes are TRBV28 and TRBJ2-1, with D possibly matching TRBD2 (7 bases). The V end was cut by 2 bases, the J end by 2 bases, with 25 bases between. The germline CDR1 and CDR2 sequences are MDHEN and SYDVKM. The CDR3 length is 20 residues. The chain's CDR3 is CASSLVGGLERGGTYNEQFF. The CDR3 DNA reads TGTGCCAGCAGTTTAGTTGGGGGGCTGGAGCGGGGCGGAACCTACAATGAGCAGTTCTTC. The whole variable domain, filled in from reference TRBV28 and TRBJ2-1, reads DVKVTQSSRYLVKRTGEKVFLECVQDMDHENMFWYRQDPGLGLRLIYFSYDVKMKEKGDIPEGYSVSREKKERFSLILESASTNQTSMYLCASSLVGGLERGGTYNEQFFGPGTRLTVL.

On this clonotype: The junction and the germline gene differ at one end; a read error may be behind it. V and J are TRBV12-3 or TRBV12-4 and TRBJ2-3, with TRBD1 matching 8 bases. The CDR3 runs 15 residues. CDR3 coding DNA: TGTGCCAGCAGTGCCCAGGGGGCGTCGACAGATGCGCAGTATTTT. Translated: CASSAQGASTDAQYF.

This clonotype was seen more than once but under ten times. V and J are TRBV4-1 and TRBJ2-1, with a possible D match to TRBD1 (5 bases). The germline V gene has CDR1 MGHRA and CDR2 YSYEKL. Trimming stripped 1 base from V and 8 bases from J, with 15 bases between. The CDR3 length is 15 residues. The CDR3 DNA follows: TGCGCCAGCAGCCAAGTCACCAGGGAAGGACATGAGCAGTTCTTC. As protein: CASSQVTREGHEQFF.

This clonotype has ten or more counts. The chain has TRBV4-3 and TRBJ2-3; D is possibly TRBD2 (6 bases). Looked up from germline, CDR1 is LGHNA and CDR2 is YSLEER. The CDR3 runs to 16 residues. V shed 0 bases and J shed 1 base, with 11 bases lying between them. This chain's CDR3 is CASSQDGGLGTDTQYF. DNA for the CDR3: TGCGCCAGCAGCCAAGATGGGGGGTTAGGCACAGATACGCAGTATTTT.

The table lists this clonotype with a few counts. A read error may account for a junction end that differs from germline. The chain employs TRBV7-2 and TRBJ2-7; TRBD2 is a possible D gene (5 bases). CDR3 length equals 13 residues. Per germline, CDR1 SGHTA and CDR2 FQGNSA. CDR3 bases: TGTGCCAGCAGCTTAGGGGAAGTGAGGGAGCGGTACTTC. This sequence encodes CASSLGEVRERYF.

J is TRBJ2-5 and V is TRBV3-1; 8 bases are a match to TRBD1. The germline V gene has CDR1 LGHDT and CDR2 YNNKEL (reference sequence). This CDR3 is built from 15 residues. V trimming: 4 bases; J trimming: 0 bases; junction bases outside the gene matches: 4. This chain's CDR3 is CASSRGTGDQETQYF. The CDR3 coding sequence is TGTGCCAGCAGCCGAGGGACAGGTGACCAAGAGACCCAGTACTTC.

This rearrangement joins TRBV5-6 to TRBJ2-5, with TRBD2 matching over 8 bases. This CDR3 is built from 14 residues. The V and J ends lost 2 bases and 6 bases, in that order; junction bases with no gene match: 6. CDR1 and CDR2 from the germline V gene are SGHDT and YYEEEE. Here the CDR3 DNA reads TGTGCCAGCAGCTTCGGCGGGGGGCAAAAGACCCAGTACTTC. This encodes CASSFGGGQKTQYF.